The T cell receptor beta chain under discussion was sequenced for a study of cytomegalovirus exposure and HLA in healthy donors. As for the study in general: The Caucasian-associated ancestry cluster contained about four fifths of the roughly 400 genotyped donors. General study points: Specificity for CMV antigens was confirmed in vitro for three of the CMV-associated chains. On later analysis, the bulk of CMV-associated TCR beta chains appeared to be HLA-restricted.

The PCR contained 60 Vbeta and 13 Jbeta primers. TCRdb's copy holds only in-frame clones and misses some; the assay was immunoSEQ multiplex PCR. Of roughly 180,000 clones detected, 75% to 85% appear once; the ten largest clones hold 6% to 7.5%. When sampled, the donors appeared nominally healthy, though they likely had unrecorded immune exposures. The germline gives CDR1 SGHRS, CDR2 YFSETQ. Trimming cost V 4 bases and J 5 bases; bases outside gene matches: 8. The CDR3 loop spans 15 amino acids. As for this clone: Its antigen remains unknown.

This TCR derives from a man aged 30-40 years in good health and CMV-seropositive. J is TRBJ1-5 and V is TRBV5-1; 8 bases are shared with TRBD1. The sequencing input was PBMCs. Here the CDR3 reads CASSDGTGGDQPQHF. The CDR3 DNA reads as TGCGCCAGCAGCGACGGGACAGGAGGCGATCAGCCCCAGCATTTT.